Given below is one T cell receptor (beta chain) in context. Germline V gene sequence: CDR1 LNHDA, CDR2 SQIVND (reference sequence). Trimming removed 5 bases from V and 7 bases from J; junction bases left unmatched: 14. This CDR3 is 17 amino acids long. As handled by the study authors: Nucleated cell counts were estimated from reference gene primer amplification. Produced via immunoSEQ multiplex PCR; TCRdb's table is partial and in-frame only. The V and J calls and clone size are taken from that table; D and trimming were inferred from the DNA. The table lists approximately 82,000 clones, approximately 82% of them singletons, with about a sixth in the top ten. This sample was taken from a study of blood T cell repertoires in COVID-19.

This receptor was taken from a woman aged 55 to 70 with acute or convalescent COVID-19. The chain carries TRBV19 and TRBJ2-1; 10 nucleotides agree with TRBD2. The sample taken for sequencing was peripheral blood. CDR3 in DNA: TGTGCCAGTAGTGGGTCCCGGCTAGCGGGGGTTAGAAATGAGCAGTTCTTC. Its protein is CASSGSRLAGVRNEQFF.